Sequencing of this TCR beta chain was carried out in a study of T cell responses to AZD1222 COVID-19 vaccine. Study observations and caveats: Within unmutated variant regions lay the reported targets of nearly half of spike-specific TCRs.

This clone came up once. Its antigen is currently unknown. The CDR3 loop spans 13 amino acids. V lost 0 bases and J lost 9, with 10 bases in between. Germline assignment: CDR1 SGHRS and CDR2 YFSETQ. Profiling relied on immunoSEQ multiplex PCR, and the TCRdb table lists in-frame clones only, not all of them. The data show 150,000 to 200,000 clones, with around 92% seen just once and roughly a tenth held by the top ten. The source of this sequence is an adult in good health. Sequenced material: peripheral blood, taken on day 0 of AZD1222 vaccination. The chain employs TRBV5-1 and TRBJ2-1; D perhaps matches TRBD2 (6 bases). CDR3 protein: CASSLGAGREQFF. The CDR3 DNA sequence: TGCGCCAGCAGCTTGGGGGCGGGGCGTGAGCAGTTCTTC. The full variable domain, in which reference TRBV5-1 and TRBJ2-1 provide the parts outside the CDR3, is KAGVTQTPRYLIKTRGQQVTLSCSPISGHRSVSWYQQTPGQGLQFLFEYFSETQRNKGNFPGRFSGRQFSNSRSEMNVSTLELGDSALYLCASSLGAGREQFFGPGTRLTVL.